This T cell receptor (beta chain) was sequenced during a study of patients and donors after allogeneic stem cell transplantation. With 0 bases removed from V and 4 bases from J, the gap between germline ends came to 10 bases. CDR3 length: 15 residues. Each CDR3 protein gets one entry after TCRdb re-called the RT-PCR reads with MiXCR. This table holds hundreds of thousands of distinct CDR3 sequences, less than 50% found once. The gene calls are TRBV12-3 or TRBV12-4 and TRBJ1-3; D remains ambiguous. The source material was blood, either unsorted or a sorted T cell fraction (not recorded which). The source of this sequence is a human donor who was either an allogeneic HSCT recipient or a stem cell or donor lymphocyte infusion donor (not recorded which). It is not recorded whose cells these are; they may come from a transplant donor. This chain's CDR3 is CASSLALTPGNTIYF. The CDR3 DNA reads TGTGCCAGCAGTTTAGCTTTGACACCGGGAAACACCATATATTTT.